Below are 8 T cell receptor beta chains sequenced from a single sample in a study of shared clonotypes between healthy human individuals. Measured with immunoSEQ multiplex PCR; TCRdb has only the in-frame clones, and not every one. There are roughly 110,000 clones in the sample; 68% occur only once, and 24% lies in the top ten. Source material: memory CD8+ T cells sorted from blood. Subset described: CD45RO+ cells pooled with CCR7-negative TemRA cells. All receptors come from a woman under 40 in good health.

The CDR3: CASSHHRGRVPYEQYF. CDR3 bases: TGTGCCAGCAGCCATCACAGGGGAAGGGTTCCCTACGAGCAGTACTTC. The rearrangement joins TRBV4-2 to TRBJ2-7, with 7 bases lining up with TRBD1. V shed 3 bases, J shed 2 bases, and the junction held 10 bases outside the gene matches. CDR1 LGHNA and CDR2 YNFKEQ come from the germline V gene. The CDR3 covers 16 residues.

The chain has TRBV10-3 and TRBJ2-2; a weak D match, TRBD2 (5 bases). V lost 3 bases and J lost 2, with 13 bases in between. In germline, CDR1 is ENHRY, CDR2 SYGVKD. The CDR3 consists of 16 residues. The CDR3 DNA follows: TGTGCCATCAGTGAACGGCTTAGCGATAACACCGGGGAGCTGTTTTTT. Translating gives CAISERLSDNTGELFF.

This rearrangement joins TRBV30 to TRBJ1-2; TRBD1 is a possible D gene (6 bases). Germline values: CDR1 GTSNPN, CDR2 SVGIG (reference sequence). The CDR3 runs to 15 residues. Trimming took off 0 bases at V and 8 bases at J, with 19 bases between the two ends. The CDR3 bases are TGTGCCTGGAGTGTACCGGATCAGGGGAAGAAAGGCTACACCTTC. This encodes CAWSVPDQGKKGYTF.

The sample holds a few counts of this clone. V gene TRBV2 combines with J gene TRBJ1-2; TRBD1 might be the D (5 bases). The V gene lost 2 bases and the J gene lost 4 bases, with 14 bases spanning the gap. Germline CDR1 SNHLY, CDR2 FYNNEI. This CDR3 contains 15 residues. The CDR3 DNA reads TGTGCCAGCAGTGAATGGAGTGGCGGGGGCTATGGCTACACCTTC. As protein: CASSEWSGGGYGYTF.

In its sample, this clone was seen a few times. The rearrangement joins TRBV2 to TRBJ1-2; 8 nucleotides line up with TRBD1. There are 14 residues in the CDR3. CDR1 and CDR2 (germline): SNHLY, FYNNEI. V gave up 6 bases and J gave up 4 bases; unmatched junction bases: 7. The CDR3 here is CASSPGGPAYGYTF. Here the CDR3 DNA reads TGTGCCAGCAGCCCAGGGGGCCCCGCCTATGGCTACACCTTC.

The V and J genes are TRBV5-1 and TRBJ2-7, with TRBD2 matching over 11 bases. V was pared by 4 bases and J by 4 bases, with 22 bases of the junction left unmatched. This CDR3 is 20 amino acids long. Per the germline V gene, CDR1 is SGHRS and CDR2 is YFSETQ. CDR3 bases: TGCGCCAGCAGCCTTTGGGGGACGGTGATACTAGCGGGAGAGATTTACGAGCAGTACTTC. Amino acid sequence: CASSLWGTVILAGEIYEQYF.

With regard to this clone: Since a much larger clone is just one base distant, this may be a read error. The CDR3 spells CASSEPAGEYGYTF. For the CDR3, the DNA is TGTGCCAGCAGTGAGCCGGCAGGGGAATATGGCTACACCTTC. The V call is TRBV25-1, the J call TRBJ1-2; TRBD1 might be the D (6 bases). V lost 3 bases and J lost 5, with 13 bases in between. CDR3 length equals 14 residues. The germline CDR1 and CDR2 sequences are MGHDK and SYGVNS.

This clone was counted many times. This rearrangement joins TRBV28 to TRBJ1-2; D unresolved. The CDR3 consists of 14 residues. The V and J ends lost 7 bases and 1 base respectively, with 13 bases between them. The germline gives CDR1 MDHEN, CDR2 SYDVKM. The CDR3 DNA is TGTGCCAGCAACAGCAGATACGGTAACTATGGCTACACCTTC. It is translated as CASNSRYGNYGYTF.